Listed here are 21 T cell receptor beta chains from one sample, sequenced in a study of blood T cell repertoires in COVID-19. Clones were read by immunoSEQ multiplex PCR, and TCRdb kept only the in-frame ones, dropping some. The sample includes approximately 160,000 clones, more than 80% seen only once; the top ten take roughly 1.9%. The sample was peripheral blood. The receptors were sampled from an older woman with COVID-19, enrolled during active disease.

This chain joins TRBV24-1 and TRBJ2-3; TRBD2 matches at 10 bases. The V gene's germline CDR1 is KGHDR and CDR2 SFDVKD. The ends lost 4 bases at V and 4 bases at J; junction bases unmatched: 10. There are 17 residues in the CDR3. The CDR3 loop is CATSDQRLAGAADTQYF. The DNA of the CDR3 is TGTGCCACCAGTGACCAGCGCCTAGCGGGGGCCGCAGATACGCAGTATTTT.

The J gene is TRBJ2-5, the V gene TRBV29-1; 7 bases agree with TRBD1. Looked up from germline, CDR1 is SQVTM and CDR2 is ANQGSEA. The CDR3 has 14 residues. The V gene end was trimmed by 4 bases and the J gene end by 1 base; junction bases not matched to a gene: 6. The DNA for the CDR3 is TGCAGCGTTGCTCCCGGGACAGCCCAAGAGACCCAGTACTTC. Encoded protein: CSVAPGTAQETQYF. The whole variable domain, remainder taken from reference TRBV29-1 and TRBJ2-5, is SAVISQKPSRDICQRGTSLTIQCQVDSQVTMMFWYRQQPGQSLTLIATANQGSEATYESGFVIDKFPISRPNLTFSTLTVSNMSPEDSSIYLCSVAPGTAQETQYFGPGTRLLVL.

This sequence joins TRBV7-6 and TRBJ2-3; the match to TRBD1 covers 10 bases. J was trimmed by 1 base and V by 5 bases; bases with no gene match: 3. Germline V gene lookup returns CDR1 SGHVS and CDR2 FNYEAQ. CDR3 length equals 15 residues. The CDR3 spells CASSAGTGGTDTQYF. CDR3 DNA: TGTGCCAGCAGCGCCGGGACAGGGGGCACAGATACGCAGTATTTT.

The chain carries TRBV19 and TRBJ1-6; TRBD1 matches at 7 bases. V was clipped by 7 bases and J by 7 bases; unmatched bases: 7. Germline loops: CDR1 LNHDA, CDR2 SQIVND (reference sequence). The CDR3 loop spans 14 amino acids. Written as DNA, the CDR3 is TGTGCCAGTACCCCAACAGGGGCCAATTCACCCCTCCACTTT. It is translated as CASTPTGANSPLHF.

The rearrangement uses TRBV4-3 and TRBJ2-1; 12 nucleotides match TRBD2. The ends lost 3 bases at V and 4 bases at J; junction bases unmatched: 7. Germline CDR1 reads LGHNA; CDR2 reads YSLEER. This CDR3 has 17 residues. The DNA of the CDR3 is TGCGCCAGCAGCCACGAACTAGCGGGGGGACTATACAATGAGCAGTTCTTC. It yields the protein CASSHELAGGLYNEQFF.

This clone appeared a single time. The V gene is TRBV7-9, the J gene TRBJ1-1, with D perhaps matching TRBD1 (6 bases). This CDR3 region has 11 residues. The germline V and J ends were trimmed by 3 bases and 11 bases, with 10 bases remaining between them. Germline CDR1 SEHNR, CDR2 FQNEAQ (reference sequence). The CDR3 DNA reads as TGTGCCAGCAGCTTCCGGGACATTGCTTTCTTT. Encoded protein: CASSFRDIAFF. Combining the CDR3 with reference TRBV7-9 and TRBJ1-1 gives the whole variable domain DTGVSQNPRHKITKRGQNVTFRCDPISEHNRLYWYRQTLGQGPEFLTYFQNEAQLEKSRLLSDRFSAERPKGSFSTLEIQRTEQGDSAMYLCASSFRDIAFFGQGTRLTVV.

J is TRBJ1-2 and V is TRBV5-6, with D unclear. Trimming took 2 bases from V and 4 from J, leaving 15 bases between them. The length of the CDR3 is 15 residues. Looked up from germline, CDR1 is SGHDT and CDR2 is YYEEEE. The CDR3 DNA follows: TGTGCCAGCAGCTTTACTCACGCTCGCGGCTATGGCTACACCTTC. This sequence encodes CASSFTHARGYGYTF.

The chain carries TRBV5-1 and TRBJ1-5; D ambiguous. CDR3 length equals 15 residues. Germline assignment: CDR1 SGHRS and CDR2 YFSETQ. The ends were cut back, 7 bases at V and 0 bases at J, with 14 bases in the middle. CDR3 nucleotides: TGCGCCAGCCGCCGCGAGGCCCATAGCAATCAGCCCCAGCATTTT. Translating it yields CASRREAHSNQPQHF.

V gene TRBV10-3 combines with J gene TRBJ1-4; TRBD1 matches 11 bases. The trim removed 6 bases at V and 7 bases at J, leaving 13 bases unmatched. CDR3 length equals 17 residues. CDR1 and CDR2 (germline): ENHRY, SYGVKD. The CDR3 sequence: CAISPRMDRGRGEKLFF. CDR3 nucleotides: TGTGCCATCAGCCCCAGAATGGACAGGGGGCGAGGTGAAAAACTGTTTTTT.

The chain carries TRBV7-8 and TRBJ1-2; 10 bases map to TRBD1. The CDR3 is 17 residues long. The J segment lost 3 bases and the V segment lost 1 base, leaving 8 bases of the junction unmatched. Per germline, CDR1 SGHVS and CDR2 FQNEAQ. CDR3 nucleotides: TGTGCCAGCAGCTTAGTGAAGCCGGGACAGGGGCACTATGGCTACACCTTC. It yields the protein CASSLVKPGQGHYGYTF.

The chain carries TRBV11-2 and TRBJ1-4, with D perhaps matching TRBD1 (5 bases). This CDR3 is built from 15 residues. With 6 bases removed from V and 4 bases from J, the gap between germline ends came to 15 bases. Germline loops: CDR1 SGHAT, CDR2 FQNNGV. As DNA, the CDR3 is TGTGCCAGCAGTTGGGAAGGGGCCTTTAATGAAAAACTGTTTTTT. Residues: CASSWEGAFNEKLFF.

The V gene is TRBV6-5, the J gene TRBJ1-2, with D hard to call. The length of the CDR3 is 14 residues. V dropped 0 bases and J dropped 4 bases, with 9 bases sitting between them. Germline loops: CDR1 MNHEY, CDR2 SVGAGI. This chain's CDR3 is CASSYSPVGYGYTF. CDR3 in DNA: TGTGCCAGCAGTTACTCGCCGGTCGGCTATGGCTACACCTTC.

This clone was recorded only once. V usage is TRBV11-2 and J usage is TRBJ2-5, with D possibly matching TRBD2 (6 bases). The CDR3 extends over 13 amino acids. The germline V gene encodes CDR1 SGHAT and CDR2 FQNNGV. V was cut by 5 bases and J by 3 bases, with 10 bases left in between. CDR3 residues: CASSTGLEETQYF. The CDR3 bases are TGTGCCAGCAGCACGGGACTGGAAGAGACCCAGTACTTC.

The table lists this clone with a count of one. The V gene is TRBV2, the J gene TRBJ2-7; D is unclear. Trimming shortened V by 4 bases and J by 3 bases, and 7 bases separated the two germline ends. Germline V lookup: CDR1 SNHLY, CDR2 FYNNEI. This CDR3 has 12 residues. The CDR3 sequence: CASSVVVYEQYF. DNA of the CDR3: TGTGCCAGCAGTGTAGTAGTCTACGAGCAGTACTTC.

The V gene is TRBV5-1, the J gene TRBJ2-3, with 9 bases aligning to TRBD1. Per germline, CDR1 SGHRS and CDR2 YFSETQ. The CDR3 covers 14 residues. J gave up 4 bases and V 7 bases, and 7 bases lay outside the gene matches. The chain's CDR3 is CASRTGQGPDTQYF. CDR3 coding DNA: TGCGCCAGCCGCACGGGACAGGGACCAGATACGCAGTATTTT.

The chain combines TRBV7-2 with TRBJ1-6; D not resolved. CDR3 length: 13 amino acids. Looked up from germline, CDR1 is SGHTA and CDR2 is FQGNSA. V was pared by 1 base and J by 11 bases, with 9 bases between. CDR3 DNA sequence: TGTGCCAGCAGCTTAGAAGGGAGAGCACCCCTCCACTTT. It codes for CASSLEGRAPLHF.

The chain carries TRBV27 and TRBJ1-2, with TRBD1 as a possible D gene (5 bases). From germline, CDR1 is MNHEY and CDR2 SMNVEV (reference sequence). The CDR3 consists of 15 residues. V was cut by 0 bases and J by 3 bases, with 11 bases left in between. For the CDR3, the DNA is TGTGCCAGCAGTTTATCCCTGACGGGGGACTATGGCTACACCTTC. This codes for CASSLSLTGDYGYTF.

The chain's CDR3 is CSASPAGHSTDTQYF. The CDR3 DNA follows: TGCAGTGCTAGTCCAGCGGGGCATAGCACAGATACGCAGTATTTT. The rearrangement joins TRBV20-1 to TRBJ2-3; 7 bases line up with TRBD2. The CDR3 has 15 residues. In germline, CDR1 is DFQATT, CDR2 SNEGSKA (reference sequence). V lost 3 bases, J lost 0 bases, and 6 bases stayed unmatched.

This chain uses TRBV7-2 with TRBJ2-3, with D possibly TRBD1 on 7 matching bases. V shed 5 bases and J shed 6 bases, with 15 bases lying between them. This CDR3 spans 14 amino acids. The germline CDR1 and CDR2 sequences are SGHTA and FQGNSA. In DNA form, the CDR3 reads TGTGCCAGCAGCGGACAGGTCCTAGCGGATACGCAGTATTTT. This sequence encodes CASSGQVLADTQYF.

The genes are TRBV19 and TRBJ2-5; D is perhaps TRBD1 (5 bases). Trimming took off 6 bases at V and 0 bases at J, with 14 bases between the two ends. The CDR3 totals 15 residues. Germline CDR1 LNHDA, CDR2 SQIVND (reference sequence). The CDR3: CASSPFRQHQETQYF. CDR3 sequence (DNA): TGTGCCAGTAGCCCCTTCAGACAGCACCAAGAGACCCAGTACTTC.

The chain carries TRBV10-3 and TRBJ2-2; D possibly corresponds to TRBD2 (5 bases). CDR3 length equals 14 residues. Germline V gene data show CDR1 as ENHRY and CDR2 as SYGVKD. Trimming shortened V by 6 bases and J by 2 bases, and 10 bases separated the two germline ends. CDR3 coding DNA: TGTGCCATCAGATGGACTCAAAACACCGGGGAGCTGTTTTTT. This sequence encodes CAIRWTQNTGELFF.